The entry below gives a single TCR beta chain sequence along with its context. This sample's time point: neoterminal ileum biopsy at postoperative endoscopy, about 6 months after surgery. The sample belongs to a study of T cell repertoires in ileal Crohn's disease. The CDR3 totals 12 residues. V dropped 3 bases and J dropped 3 bases, with 5 bases sitting between them. Germline V CDR1 and CDR2: MDHEN, SYDVKM. Only in-frame clones appear in the TCRdb table, and some are missing; sequencing was by immunoSEQ multiplex PCR. Here the sample spans about 62,000 clones, approximately 88% being singletons. Sequenced sample: ileal tissue. The clonotype originates from an adult with Crohn's disease. The chain links TRBV28 to TRBJ1-1; D ambiguous. The CDR3 DNA reads as TGTGCCAGCAGTTTTCCTTACACTGAAGCTTTCTTT. Its translation is CASSFPYTEAFF.